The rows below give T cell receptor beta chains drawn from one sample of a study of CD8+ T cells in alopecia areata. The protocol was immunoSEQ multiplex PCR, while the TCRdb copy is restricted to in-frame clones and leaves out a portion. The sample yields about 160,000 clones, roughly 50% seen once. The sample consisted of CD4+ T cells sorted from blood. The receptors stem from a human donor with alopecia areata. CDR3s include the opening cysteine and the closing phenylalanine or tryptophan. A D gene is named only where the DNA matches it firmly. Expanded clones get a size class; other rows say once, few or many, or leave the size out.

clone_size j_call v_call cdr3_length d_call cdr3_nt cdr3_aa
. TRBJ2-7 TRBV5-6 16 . TGTGCCAGCAGACGGGACGGCGCTTTCGGATACGGCGAGCAGTACTTC CASRRDGAFGYGEQYF
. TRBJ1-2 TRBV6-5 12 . TGTGCCAGCAGATTACAGGGACGCGGCTACACCTTC CASRLQGRGYTF
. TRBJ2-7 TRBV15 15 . TGTGCCACCAGCATGAGCCTCCGGGGGACCTACGAGCAGTACTTC CATSMSLRGTYEQYF
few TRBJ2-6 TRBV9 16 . TGTGCCAGCAGCCCCCGCATGACCTCTGGGGCCAACGTCCTGACTTTC CASSPRMTSGANVLTF
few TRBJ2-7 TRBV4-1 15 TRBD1 TGCGCCAGCAGCCTCGACGGACAGGGGGCCTACGAGCAGTACTTC CASSLDGQGAYEQYF
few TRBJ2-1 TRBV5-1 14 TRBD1 TGCGCCAGCAGCTTGGAGAACAACCGGGACAGGGAGTTCTTC CASSLENNRDREFF
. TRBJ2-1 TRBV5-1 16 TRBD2 TGCGCCAGCAGGCTACTAGCGGGAGGCTCCTACAATGAGCAGTTCTTC CASRLLAGGSYNEQFF
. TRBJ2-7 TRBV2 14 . TGTGCCAGCAGTGAGGTTAAGTTTGGGTACGAGCAGTACTTC CASSEVKFGYEQYF
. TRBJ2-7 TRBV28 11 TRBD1 TGTGCCAGCAGAGAAAAGGACAGGACCTTCTTC CASREKDRTFF
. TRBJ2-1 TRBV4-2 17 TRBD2 TGTGCCAGCAGCCAAGGCGGATTTAGCGGGAGTGGCGATGAGCAGTTCTTC CASSQGGFSGSGDEQFF
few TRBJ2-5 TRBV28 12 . TGTGCCAGTACAGGGCCCCTGGAGACCCAGTACTTC CASTGPLETQYF
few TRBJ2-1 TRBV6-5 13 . TGTGCCAGCAGTTACTCGTGGGTCAATGAGCAGTTCTTC CASSYSWVNEQFF
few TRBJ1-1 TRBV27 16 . TGTGCCAGCAGTTCGATCCGGCGGGGGATGAACACTGAAGCTTTCTTT CASSSIRRGMNTEAFF
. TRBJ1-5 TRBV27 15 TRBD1 TGTGCCAGCAGCAGAGACAGGGCGGGCAATCAGCCCCAGCATTTT CASSRDRAGNQPQHF
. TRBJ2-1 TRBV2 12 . TGTGCCAGCAGTGAAGTCCGCGCTGAGCAGTTCTTC CASSEVRAEQFF
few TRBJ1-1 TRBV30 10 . TGTGCCTGGGGCTCAGGGCGAGCTTTCTTT CAWGSGRAFF
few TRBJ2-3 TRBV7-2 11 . TGTGCCAGCAGTAGCACAGATACGCAGTATTTT CASSSTDTQYF
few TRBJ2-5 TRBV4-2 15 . TGTGCCAGCAGCCAAGTAGGCGGGTCCCAAGAGACCCAGTACTTC CASSQVGGSQETQYF
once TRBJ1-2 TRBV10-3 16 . TGTGCCATCAGTGAGCTAGGGACGAACCAGAAGAATGGCTACACCTTC CAISELGTNQKNGYTF
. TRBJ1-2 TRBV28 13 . TGTGCCAGCAACGAGGACGGTATCCGGGGCTACACCTTC CASNEDGIRGYTF
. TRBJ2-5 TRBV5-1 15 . TGCGCCAGCAGCCCAGTCCCGGGACTCCAAGAGACCCAGTACTTC CASSPVPGLQETQYF
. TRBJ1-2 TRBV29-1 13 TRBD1 TGCAGCGTTGACGACACAGGGGACTATGGCTACACCTTC CSVDDTGDYGYTF
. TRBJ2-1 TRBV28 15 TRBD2 TGTGCCAGCAGGACCGGGGGGTCGACAGTCAATGAGCAGTTCTTC CASRTGGSTVNEQFF